The 18 T cell receptor beta chains given below trace back to one sample, sequenced in a study of OX40 agonist ivuxolimab in advanced cancers. Repertoires were generated with immunoSEQ multiplex PCR, while TCRdb's copy carries only in-frame clones and drops some. The sample lists approximately 160,000 clones; 90% to 95% were seen once. Sample: CD4+ or CD8+ T cells sorted from blood, taken in a trial of the OX40 agonist ivuxolimab. The receptors shown here come from an adult with an advanced solid tumor such as melanoma, head and neck, liver or kidney cancer.

V and J are TRBV20-1 and TRBJ1-6; D gene ambiguous. The V end lost 7 bases, the J end lost 14 bases, and 12 bases lay between the germline ends. CDR1 and CDR2 from the germline V gene are DFQATT and SNEGSKA (reference sequence). This CDR3 contains 10 residues. CDR3 nucleotides: TGCAGTGGCGGCGTTCCGTCCCTCCACTTT. Its translation is CSGGVPSLHF.

CDR3: CASSSRTVTYEQYF. The CDR3, as DNA: TGTGCCAGCAGCTCCAGGACGGTGACCTACGAGCAGTACTTC. The V gene is TRBV11-2, the J gene TRBJ2-7; D is unclear. CDR1 is SGHAT and CDR2 is FQNNGV in the germline V gene. Trimming left V 4 bases short and J 2 bases short, with 12 bases between. This CDR3 is 14 amino acids long.

J is TRBJ2-7 and V is TRBV6-5, with TRBD2 matching 7 bases. J gave up 0 bases and V 3 bases, and 8 bases lay outside the gene matches. This CDR3 is built from 16 residues. Germline loops: CDR1 MNHEY, CDR2 SVGAGI. The CDR3 DNA reads as TGTGCCAGCAGTTATTATAGCGGGCAGAGCTCCTACGAGCAGTACTTC. The encoded protein is CASSYYSGQSSYEQYF.

The chain uses TRBV7-2 and TRBJ2-1; TRBD2 is a possible D gene (6 bases). V was cut by 6 bases and J by 6 bases, with 9 bases left in between. The CDR3 consists of 12 residues. Germline V lookup: CDR1 SGHTA, CDR2 FQGNSA. The CDR3 region is CASRASANEQFF. The CDR3 nucleotides read TGTGCCAGCAGGGCTAGCGCCAATGAGCAGTTCTTC. Full variable domain (outside the CDR3, taken from reference TRBV7-2 and TRBJ2-1): GAGVSQSPSNKVTEKGKDVELRCDPISGHTALYWYRQSLGQGLEFLIYFQGNSAPDKSGLPSDRFSAERTGGSVSTLTIQRTQQEDSAVYLCASRASANEQFFGPGTRLTVL.

The V and J genes are TRBV19 and TRBJ1-2, with TRBD1 matching over 7 bases. Trimming removed 5 bases from V and 5 bases from J; junction bases left unmatched: 14. The CDR3 contains 16 residues. CDR1 and CDR2 (germline): LNHDA, SQIVND (reference sequence). CDR3 sequence (DNA): TGTGCCAGTAGTCACGGACAGGCGGATCCAATGTATGGCTACACCTTC. Protein product: CASSHGQADPMYGYTF.

The DNA for the CDR3 is TGTGCCAGCTCACCCCCGGGACAGGGGGATGGCTACACCTTC. Residues: CASSPPGQGDGYTF. This chain connects TRBV18 to TRBJ1-2, with 11 nucleotides matching TRBD1. J gave up 6 bases and V 3 bases, and 3 bases lay outside the gene matches. Germline CDR1 and CDR2: KGHSH and LQKENI. CDR3 length equals 14 residues.

This clone was recorded only once. The genes are TRBV5-4 and TRBJ2-3, with TRBD2 matching 13 bases. The CDR3 sequence is 15 residues long. Germline CDR1 SGHNT, CDR2 YYREEE (reference sequence). V gave up 0 bases and J gave up 7 bases; unmatched junction bases: 2. CDR3 nucleotide sequence: TGTGCCAGCAGCTTGGGACTAGCGGGAGGTAATACGCAGTATTTT. This sequence encodes CASSLGLAGGNTQYF. The entire variable domain, with the rest obtained from reference TRBV5-4 and TRBJ2-3, is as follows: ETGVTQSPTHLIKTRGQQVTLRCSSQSGHNTVSWYQQALGQGPQFIFQYYREEENGRGNFPPRFSGLQFPNYSSELNVNALELDDSALYLCASSLGLAGGNTQYFGPGTRLTVL.

The V call is TRBV28, the J call TRBJ2-3; TRBD2 might be the D (6 bases). The CDR3 totals 16 residues. Germline V gene data show CDR1 as MDHEN and CDR2 as SYDVKM. V was clipped by 6 bases and J by 2 bases, with 18 bases between them. As DNA, the CDR3 is TGTGCCAGCAGAAAACCAGGGACTGCCCCCACAGATACGCAGTATTTT. Translation: CASRKPGTAPTDTQYF.

The V and J genes are TRBV18 and TRBJ2-1; 7 bases are shared with TRBD2. CDR1 is KGHSH, CDR2 LQKENI, per germline. Unmatched junction bases numbered 9, after V lost 3 bases and J lost 4 bases. The CDR3 length is 16 residues. The CDR3 nucleotides are TGTGCCAGCTCACCCCTGTTGGTAGCGGGTTACAATGAGCAGTTCTTC. This translates into CASSPLLVAGYNEQFF.

The V gene is TRBV10-2, the J gene TRBJ1-2, with D unclear. Germline CDR1 is WSHSY and CDR2 is SAAADI. V lost 8 bases, J lost 4 bases, and 11 bases lay in between. The CDR3 consists of 12 residues. As DNA, the CDR3 is TGCGCCAGCGGGTTGCCGGCCTATGGCTACACCTTC. Its translation: CASGLPAYGYTF.

The chain has TRBV9 and TRBJ1-3, with D maybe TRBD1 (5 bases). The CDR3 loop spans 15 amino acids. Trimming took off 3 bases at V and 3 bases at J, with 13 bases between the two ends. Looked up from germline, CDR1 is SGDLS and CDR2 is YYNGEE. CDR3 sequence (DNA): TGTGCCAGCAGCGACCAGGGTTTAGTTGGAAACACCATATATTTT. This sequence encodes CASSDQGLVGNTIYF. Using reference TRBV9 and TRBJ1-3 for the parts outside the CDR3, the full variable domain is DSGVTQTPKHLITATGQRVTLRCSPRSGDLSVYWYQQSLDQGLQFLIQYYNGEERAKGNILERFSAQQFPDLHSELNLSSLELGDSALYFCASSDQGLVGNTIYFGEGSWLTVV.

The chain is built from TRBV28 and TRBJ2-7, with TRBD1 identical over 7 bases. The CDR3 loop spans 15 amino acids. Germline lookup yields CDR1 MDHEN and CDR2 SYDVKM. The ends lost 3 bases at V and 0 bases at J; junction bases unmatched: 5. The CDR3 loop is CASSFPGTASYEQYF. The CDR3 DNA sequence: TGTGCCAGCAGTTTCCCTGGGACAGCCTCCTACGAGCAGTACTTC.

This chain uses TRBV19 with TRBJ2-7; possible D gene TRBD1, 6 bases. Germline V CDR1 and CDR2: LNHDA, SQIVND (reference sequence). V was cut by 5 bases and J by 0 bases, with 14 bases left in between. The CDR3 is made up of 15 amino acids. The CDR3 coding sequence is TGTGCCAGTAGTGAACGGCCAGGGGACTCCTACGAGCAGTACTTC. Amino acid sequence: CASSERPGDSYEQYF. The full variable domain, with the rest looked up from reference TRBV19 and TRBJ2-7, is DGGITQSPKYLFRKEGQNVTLSCEQNLNHDAMYWYRQDPGQGLRLIYYSQIVNDFQKGDIAEGYSVSREKKESFPLTVTSAQKNPTAFYLCASSERPGDSYEQYFGPGTRLTVT.

The chain links TRBV29-1 to TRBJ1-1; D not certain. Trimming removed 4 bases at V and 4 bases at J, with 13 bases between. This CDR3 has 13 residues. Looked up from germline, CDR1 is SQVTM and CDR2 is ANQGSEA. As DNA, the CDR3 is TGCAGCGTTGTGTTCTGGCTCGGCACTGAAGCTTTCTTT. This codes for CSVVFWLGTEAFF.

The sample holds one count of this clone. This sequence joins TRBV2 and TRBJ1-6; D may be TRBD1 (6 bases). This CDR3 contains 15 residues. CDR1 and CDR2 from the germline V gene are SNHLY and FYNNEI. Trimming cost V 7 bases and J 6 bases, with 16 bases left between them. The CDR3 region has the DNA TGTGCCAGCAACACCAGGGGCACGGTTAATTCACCCCTCCACTTT. This sequence encodes CASNTRGTVNSPLHF.

The rearrangement uses TRBV5-1 and TRBJ1-1; 10 nucleotides line up with TRBD1. CDR1 is SGHRS, CDR2 YFSETQ, per germline. CDR3 size: 14 residues. Trimming cost V 3 bases and J 4 bases; bases outside gene matches: 3. CDR3: CASSSRTGGTEAFF. CDR3 DNA: TGCGCCAGCAGCTCAAGGACAGGGGGCACTGAAGCTTTCTTT.

The chain is built from TRBV6-5 and TRBJ1-3; D is unclear. V was clipped by 7 bases and J by 2 bases, with 15 bases between them. CDR1 is MNHEY and CDR2 is SVGAGI in the germline V gene. The CDR3 runs 15 residues. CDR3 region: CASTGGDSAGNTIYF. The DNA for the CDR3 is TGTGCCAGCACGGGTGGGGATTCGGCTGGAAACACCATATATTTT.

The rearrangement links TRBV5-5 to TRBJ2-3; D unresolved. Germline V gene data show CDR1 as SGHKS and CDR2 as YYEKEE (reference sequence). Trimming pared 4 bases from V and 4 bases from J, leaving 10 bases between. CDR3 size: 13 residues. CDR3 residues: CASSQTGADTQYF. The CDR3 bases are TGTGCCAGCAGCCAGACGGGCGCAGATACGCAGTATTTT.